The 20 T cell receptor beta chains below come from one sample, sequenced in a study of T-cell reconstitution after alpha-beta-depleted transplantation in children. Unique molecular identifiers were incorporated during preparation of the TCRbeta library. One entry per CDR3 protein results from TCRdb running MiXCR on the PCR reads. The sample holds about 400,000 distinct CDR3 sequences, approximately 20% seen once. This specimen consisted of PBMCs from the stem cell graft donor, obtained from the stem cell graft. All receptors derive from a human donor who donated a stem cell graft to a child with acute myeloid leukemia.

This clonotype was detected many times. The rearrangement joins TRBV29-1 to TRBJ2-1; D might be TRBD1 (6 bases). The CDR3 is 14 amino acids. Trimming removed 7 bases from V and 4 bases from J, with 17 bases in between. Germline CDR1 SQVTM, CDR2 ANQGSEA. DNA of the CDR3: TGCAGCGGGGGGAAGGACAGTTTATACAATGAGCAGTTCTTC. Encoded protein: CSGGKDSLYNEQFF.

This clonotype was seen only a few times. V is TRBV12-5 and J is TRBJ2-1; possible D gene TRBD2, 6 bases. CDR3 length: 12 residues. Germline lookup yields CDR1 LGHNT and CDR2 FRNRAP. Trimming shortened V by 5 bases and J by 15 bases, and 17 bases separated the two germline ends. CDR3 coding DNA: TGTGCTAGTGGTGAGGGACTTCAAGATCGGTTCTTC. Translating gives CASGEGLQDRFF.

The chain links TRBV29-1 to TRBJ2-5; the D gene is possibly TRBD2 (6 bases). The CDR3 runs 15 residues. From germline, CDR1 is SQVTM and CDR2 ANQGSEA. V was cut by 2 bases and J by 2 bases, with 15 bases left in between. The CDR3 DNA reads TGCAGCGTTGAATGGGGCGGGGAGCCGCAAGAGACCCAGTACTTC. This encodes CSVEWGGEPQETQYF.

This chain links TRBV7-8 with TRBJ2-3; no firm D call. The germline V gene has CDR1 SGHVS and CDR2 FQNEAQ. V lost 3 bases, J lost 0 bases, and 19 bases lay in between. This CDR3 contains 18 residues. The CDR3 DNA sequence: TGTGCCAGCAGCTTGAGAGTCCCCCGTACTTCAAGCACAGATACGCAGTATTTT. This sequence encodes CASSLRVPRTSSTDTQYF.

CDR3 nucleotides: TGTGCCAGCAGCACCCGGGACAGAACCTACGAGCAGTACTTC. Its translation is CASSTRDRTYEQYF. This rearrangement joins TRBV12-3 or TRBV12-4 to TRBJ2-7; TRBD1 aligns across 7 bases. This CDR3 comprises 14 residues. The junction had 7 bases not matched to a gene; V was cut back by 6 bases and J by 2 bases.

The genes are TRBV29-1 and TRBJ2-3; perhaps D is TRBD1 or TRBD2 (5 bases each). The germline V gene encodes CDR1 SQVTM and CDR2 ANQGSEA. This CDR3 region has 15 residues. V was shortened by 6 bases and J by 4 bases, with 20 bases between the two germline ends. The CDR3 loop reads CSVGVRASSADTQYF. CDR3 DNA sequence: TGCAGCGTCGGGGTCAGGGCGAGTTCCGCAGATACGCAGTATTTT.

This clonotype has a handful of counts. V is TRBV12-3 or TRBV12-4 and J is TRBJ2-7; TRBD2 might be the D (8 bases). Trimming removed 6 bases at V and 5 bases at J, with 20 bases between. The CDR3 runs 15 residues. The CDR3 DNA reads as TGTGCCAGCAGCCTCATGGGACAGCGGGAGAACGAGCAGTACTTC. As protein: CASSLMGQRENEQYF.

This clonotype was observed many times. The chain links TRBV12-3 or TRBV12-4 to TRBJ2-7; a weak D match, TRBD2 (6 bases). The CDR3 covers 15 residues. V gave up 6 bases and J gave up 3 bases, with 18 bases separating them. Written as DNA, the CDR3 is TGTGCCAGCAGATCGTCTAGCGTTGCCCTCTACGAGCAGTACTTC. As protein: CASRSSSVALYEQYF.

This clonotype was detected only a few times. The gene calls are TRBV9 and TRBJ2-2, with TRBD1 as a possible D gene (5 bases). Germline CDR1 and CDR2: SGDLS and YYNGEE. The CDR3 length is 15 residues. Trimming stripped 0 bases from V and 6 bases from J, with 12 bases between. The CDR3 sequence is CASSVVGAQSGELFF. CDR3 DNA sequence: TGTGCCAGCAGCGTAGTAGGGGCGCAGTCCGGGGAGCTGTTTTTT. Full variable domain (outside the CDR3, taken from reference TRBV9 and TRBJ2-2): DSGVTQTPKHLITATGQRVTLRCSPRSGDLSVYWYQQSLDQGLQFLIQYYNGEERAKGNILERFSAQQFPDLHSELNLSSLELGDSALYFCASSVVGAQSGELFFGEGSRLTVL.

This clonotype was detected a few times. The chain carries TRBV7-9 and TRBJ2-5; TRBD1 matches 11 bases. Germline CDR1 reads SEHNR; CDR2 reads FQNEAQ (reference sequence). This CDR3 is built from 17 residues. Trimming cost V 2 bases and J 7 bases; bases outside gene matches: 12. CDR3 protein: CASSLPLGWTGGGTQYF. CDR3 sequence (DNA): TGTGCCAGCAGCTTACCTCTCGGCTGGACAGGGGGCGGGACCCAGTACTTC.

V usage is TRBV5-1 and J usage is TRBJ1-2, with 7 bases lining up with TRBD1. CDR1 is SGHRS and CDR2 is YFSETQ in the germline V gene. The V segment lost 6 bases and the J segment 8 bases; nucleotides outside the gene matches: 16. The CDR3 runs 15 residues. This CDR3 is CASTQGGQRQGGYTF. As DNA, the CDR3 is TGCGCCAGCACCCAAGGGGGACAGCGCCAGGGGGGCTACACCTTC.

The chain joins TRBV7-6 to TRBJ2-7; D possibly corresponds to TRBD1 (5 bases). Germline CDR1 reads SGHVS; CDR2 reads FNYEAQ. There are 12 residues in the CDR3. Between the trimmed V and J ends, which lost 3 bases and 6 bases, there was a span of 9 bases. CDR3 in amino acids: CASSLPQGEQYF. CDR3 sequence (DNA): TGTGCCAGCAGCTTGCCCCAGGGCGAGCAGTACTTC.

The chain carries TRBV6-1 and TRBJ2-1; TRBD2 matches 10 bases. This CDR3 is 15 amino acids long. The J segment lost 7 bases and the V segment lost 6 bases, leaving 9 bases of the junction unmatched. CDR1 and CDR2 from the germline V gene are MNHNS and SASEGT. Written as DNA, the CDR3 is TGTGCCAGCAGCCCAACTAGCGGGACGGGTAATGAGCAGTTCTTC. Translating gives CASSPTSGTGNEQFF.

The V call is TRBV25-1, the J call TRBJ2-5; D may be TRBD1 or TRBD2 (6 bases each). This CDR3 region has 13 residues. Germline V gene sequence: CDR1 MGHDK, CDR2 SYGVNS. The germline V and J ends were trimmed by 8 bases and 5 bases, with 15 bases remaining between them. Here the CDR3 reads CASGGQGGETQYF. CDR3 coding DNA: TGTGCCAGCGGGGGGCAGGGTGGCGAGACCCAGTACTTC.

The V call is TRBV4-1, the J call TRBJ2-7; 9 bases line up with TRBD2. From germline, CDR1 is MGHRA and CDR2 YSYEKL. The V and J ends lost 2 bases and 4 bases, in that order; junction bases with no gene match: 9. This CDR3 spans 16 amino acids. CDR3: CASSQLGASGKYEQYF. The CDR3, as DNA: TGCGCCAGCAGCCAACTAGGGGCTAGCGGGAAGTACGAGCAGTACTTC.

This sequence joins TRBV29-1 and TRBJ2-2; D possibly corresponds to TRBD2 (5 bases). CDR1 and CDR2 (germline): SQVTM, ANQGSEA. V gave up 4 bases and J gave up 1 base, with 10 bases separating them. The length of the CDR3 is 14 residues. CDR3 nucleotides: TGCAGCGTTGTTTGGGAGAAGAACACCGGGGAGCTGTTTTTT. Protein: CSVVWEKNTGELFF.

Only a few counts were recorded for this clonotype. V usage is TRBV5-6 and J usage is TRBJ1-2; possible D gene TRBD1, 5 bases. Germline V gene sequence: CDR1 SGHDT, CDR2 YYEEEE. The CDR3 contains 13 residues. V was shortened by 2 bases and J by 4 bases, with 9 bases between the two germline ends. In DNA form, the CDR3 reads TGTGCCAGCAGCTTCCAAGGGGCCTATGGCTACACCTTC. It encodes CASSFQGAYGYTF.

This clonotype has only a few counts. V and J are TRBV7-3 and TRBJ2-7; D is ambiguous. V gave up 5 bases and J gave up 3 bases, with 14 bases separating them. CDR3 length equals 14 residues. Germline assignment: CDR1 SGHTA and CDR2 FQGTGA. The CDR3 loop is CASSLGPSYYEQYF. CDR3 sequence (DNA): TGTGCCAGCAGCCTAGGGCCCAGCTACTACGAGCAGTACTTC.

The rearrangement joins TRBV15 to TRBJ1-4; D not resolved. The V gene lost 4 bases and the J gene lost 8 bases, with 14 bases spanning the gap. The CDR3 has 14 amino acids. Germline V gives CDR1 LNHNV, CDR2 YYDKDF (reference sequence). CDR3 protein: CATSTTLLREKLFF. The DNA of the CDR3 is TGTGCCACCAGCACGACCCTGCTCCGGGAAAAACTGTTTTTT. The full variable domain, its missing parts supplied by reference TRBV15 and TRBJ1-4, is DAMVIQNPRYQVTQFGKPVTLSCSQTLNHNVMYWYQQKSSQAPKLLFHYYDKDFNNEADTPDNFQSRRPNTSFCFLDIRSPGLGDTAMYLCATSTTLLREKLFFGSGTQLSVL.

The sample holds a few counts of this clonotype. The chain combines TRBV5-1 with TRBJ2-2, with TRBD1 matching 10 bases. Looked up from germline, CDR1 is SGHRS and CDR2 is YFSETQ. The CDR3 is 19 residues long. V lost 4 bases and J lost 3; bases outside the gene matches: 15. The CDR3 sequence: CASSTSPGTGVGHTGELFF. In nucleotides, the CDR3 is TGCGCCAGCAGCACCTCTCCCGGGACAGGGGTTGGACACACCGGGGAGCTGTTTTTT.